This entry is about one TCR beta chain. The antigen remains unidentified. Sorting of unstimulated PBMCs yielded separate CD3+CD4+ and CD3+CD8+ fractions. Sequenced by immunoSEQ multiplex PCR; TCRdb stores in-frame clones only, minus some. The sample lists 45,000 or so clones; approximately 86% were seen once. These data are taken from a study of T cell clones after liver transplantation. Study as a whole: In this trial, immunosuppression withdrawal was attempted within 2 years of liver transplant. Post-transplant blood was tracked for graft-donor-reactive T cell clones identified in a pre-transplant mixed lymphocyte reaction. General study points: Conclusions were preliminary, with small, heterogeneous patient groups.

The input for sequencing was CD4+ T cells from blood, taken 24 months after liver transplant. The receptor was isolated from a human patient who received a liver transplant. The T cells may partly be graft donor cells.

CDR3 residues: CASSPPILAGDRETQYF. CDR3 coding DNA: TGTGCCAGCTCACCACCCATCCTAGCGGGGGACCGAGAGACCCAGTACTTC. The V gene is TRBV18, the J gene TRBJ2-5, with TRBD2 matching over 10 bases. V lost 0 bases to trimming and J lost 4 bases; unmatched junction nucleotides: 8. The germline gives CDR1 KGHSH, CDR2 LQKENI. This CDR3 has 17 amino acids.